This passage covers 19 T cell receptor beta chains from one sample sequenced in a study of T cell clonotyping in hematopoietic cell transplantation. Only in-frame clones appear in the TCRdb table, and some are missing; sequencing was by immunoSEQ multiplex PCR. The sample includes tens of thousands of clones, around 95% seen only once; the top ten take roughly 0.85%. Specimen: peripheral blood mononuclear cells. The source is a woman between 50 and 59 years old in good health. Some clones in this sample may be carry-over from other donors' samples.

The chain recombines TRBV11-3 with TRBJ1-1; no reliable D call. Trimming removed 2 bases at V and 2 bases at J, with 3 bases between. Germline V CDR1 and CDR2: SGHNT, YENEEA. The CDR3 length is 12 residues. The CDR3 is CASSLRNTEAFF. DNA of the CDR3: TGTGCCAGCAGCTTAAGAAACACTGAAGCTTTCTTT. The whole variable domain, remainder taken from reference TRBV11-3 and TRBJ1-1, is EAGVVQSPRYKIIEKKQPVAFWCNPISGHNTLYWYLQNLGQGPELLIRYENEEAVDDSQLPKDRFSAERLKGVDSTLKIQPAELGDSAVYLCASSLRNTEAFFGQGTRLTVV.

V gene TRBV4-1 combines with J gene TRBJ2-1; 12 nucleotides line up with TRBD2. From germline, CDR1 is MGHRA and CDR2 YSYEKL. The length of the CDR3 is 17 residues. Trimming cost V 3 bases and J 1 base; bases outside gene matches: 4. The CDR3 DNA reads TGCGCCAGCAGCCACAGGACTAGCGGGGTGTCCTACAATGAGCAGTTCTTC. Translation: CASSHRTSGVSYNEQFF.

In this sample, this clone turned up a few times. The V gene is TRBV19, the J gene TRBJ2-7; either TRBD1 or TRBD2 may supply D (5 bases each). From germline, CDR1 is LNHDA and CDR2 SQIVND (reference sequence). The V end lost 3 bases, the J end lost 2 bases, and 23 bases lay between the germline ends. The CDR3 consists of 18 residues. The CDR3 DNA reads TGTGCCAGTAGTATGTCGGGACCGGGTGGGCTGAAAACCTACGAGCAGTACTTC. Protein sequence: CASSMSGPGGLKTYEQYF.

J is TRBJ2-1 and V is TRBV6-1; TRBD2 matches at 8 bases. The CDR3 spans 15 residues. Germline CDR1 is MNHNS and CDR2 is SASEGT. With V trimmed by 7 bases and J by 8 bases, 13 bases remained unmatched. CDR3: CASTPPGGANYEQFF. The CDR3 region has the DNA TGTGCCAGCACCCCTCCCGGGGGGGCCAATTATGAGCAGTTCTTC.

This chain's CDR3 is CASSHDRGNRYGYTF. The CDR3 coding sequence is TGCGCCAGCAGCCACGACAGGGGGAATCGCTATGGCTACACCTTC. The J gene is TRBJ1-2, the V gene TRBV4-3; 9 bases map to TRBD1. Trimming took 3 bases from V and 4 from J; bases not matched to a gene: 6. The CDR3 has 15 amino acids. Germline CDR1 and CDR2: LGHNA and YSLEER.

The chain employs TRBV7-3 and TRBJ2-1, with TRBD1 matching 8 bases. CDR3 length equals 12 residues. With V trimmed by 8 bases and J by 5 bases, 2 bases remained unmatched. CDR1 SGHTA and CDR2 FQGTGA come from the germline V gene. The CDR3, as DNA: TGTGCCAGCGGACAGGGAAACAATGAGCAGTTCTTC. Translated, it gives CASGQGNNEQFF.

J is TRBJ1-5 and V is TRBV18; TRBD1 agrees at 7 bases. V dropped 2 bases and J dropped 6; count of bases not matched to a gene: 4. CDR1 and CDR2 (germline): KGHSH, LQKENI. This CDR3 contains 14 residues. The CDR3 nucleotides are TGTGCCAGCTCACCAGGCCAGGGGGGTCAGCCCCAGCATTTT. This codes for CASSPGQGGQPQHF.

The chain couples TRBV19 to TRBJ2-1; D perhaps matches TRBD2 (6 bases). The CDR3 is 14 amino acids. In germline, CDR1 is LNHDA, CDR2 SQIVND (reference sequence). The V gene lost 7 bases and the J gene lost 9 bases, with 19 bases spanning the gap. In DNA form, the CDR3 reads TGTGCCAGTAATTCGCGGGGTTTGAGGGGTGAGCAGTTCTTC. It encodes CASNSRGLRGEQFF.

The chain links TRBV14 to TRBJ2-7, with D possibly matching TRBD2 (7 bases). The CDR3 extends over 15 amino acids. Germline assignment: CDR1 SGHDN and CDR2 FVKESK. With 6 bases removed from V and 3 bases from J, the gap between germline ends came to 18 bases. The CDR3 coding sequence is TGTGCCAGCAGTCTGGGAGGGGGGCCCCTCTACGAGCAGTACTTC. Translated, it gives CASSLGGGPLYEQYF.

The rearrangement uses TRBV5-5 and TRBJ2-7, with D uncertain. Per the germline V gene, CDR1 is SGHKS and CDR2 is YYEKEE (reference sequence). The CDR3 covers 16 residues. The ends were cut back, 0 bases at V and 0 bases at J, with 13 bases in the middle. CDR3 loop: CASSLEVGSGSYEQYF. The CDR3 DNA reads TGTGCCAGCAGCTTGGAGGTAGGGTCAGGCTCCTACGAGCAGTACTTC.

V and J are TRBV19 and TRBJ1-1; no clear D gene. The CDR3 is made up of 16 amino acids. V shed 5 bases and J shed 2 bases, with 18 bases lying between them. Germline V gene data show CDR1 as LNHDA and CDR2 as SQIVND (reference sequence). CDR3 DNA sequence: TGTGCCAGTAGTGCCGGTGTTCGGTGGGAAAACACTGAAGCTTTCTTT. Protein sequence: CASSAGVRWENTEAFF.

The rearrangement links TRBV9 to TRBJ1-1; perhaps TRBD1 as D (5 bases). The V and J ends lost 2 bases and 1 base respectively, with 12 bases between them. The germline CDR1 and CDR2 sequences are SGDLS and YYNGEE. The CDR3 is 15 amino acids. CDR3 coding DNA: TGTGCCAGCAGCGTCGCACCGGGACGGAACACTGAAGCTTTCTTT. Translation: CASSVAPGRNTEAFF. Supplemented by reference TRBV9 and TRBJ1-1, the full variable domain reads DSGVTQTPKHLITATGQRVTLRCSPRSGDLSVYWYQQSLDQGLQFLIQYYNGEERAKGNILERFSAQQFPDLHSELNLSSLELGDSALYFCASSVAPGRNTEAFFGQGTRLTVV.

This chain connects TRBV7-9 to TRBJ1-2; TRBD1 aligns across 7 bases. After removal of 0 bases from V and 5 bases from J, the junction contained 6 bases not matched to a gene. Germline lookup yields CDR1 SEHNR and CDR2 FQNEAQ (reference sequence). The CDR3 runs 15 residues. CDR3 protein: CASSLAGGVLYGYTF. CDR3 sequence (DNA): TGTGCCAGCAGCTTAGCAGGGGGCGTCCTTTATGGCTACACCTTC.

The rearrangement uses TRBV4-3 and TRBJ1-1, with D unresolved. Trimming pared 1 base from V and 8 bases from J, leaving 11 bases between. This CDR3 comprises 13 residues. Germline-derived CDR1 and CDR2 are LGHNA and YSLEER. The CDR3 DNA sequence: TGCGCCAGCAGCCAAGTGGTGAGGTCCGAAGCTTTCTTT. Translated: CASSQVVRSEAFF.

The genes are TRBV21-1 and TRBJ2-7. TRBV21-1 is a known pseudogene. The CDR3 spans 16 residues. CDR3 in DNA: TGTGCCAGCAGCAAGGCGGGACACGACAAGGGGTACGAGCAGTACTTC. Its protein product is CASSKAGHDKGYEQYF.

The chain employs TRBV7-2 and TRBJ2-6, with 9 bases that match TRBD2. V shed 3 bases and J 1 base; nucleotides not matched to a gene: 4. The CDR3 consists of 17 residues. Germline V lookup: CDR1 SGHTA, CDR2 FQGNSA. For the CDR3, the DNA is TGTGCCAGCAGCTTTGCTAGCGGGGAATCTGGGGCCAACGTCCTGACTTTC. This gives the protein CASSFASGESGANVLTF.

J is TRBJ2-3 and V is TRBV4-3; 10 positions match TRBD2. CDR3 length: 15 amino acids. The junction had 7 bases not matched to a gene; V was cut back by 4 bases and J by 6 bases. CDR1 is LGHNA, CDR2 YSLEER, per germline. The CDR3 DNA reads as TGCGCCAGCAGCCCACAGACTAGCGGGTTCGATACGCAGTATTTT. Residues: CASSPQTSGFDTQYF.

V and J are TRBV19 and TRBJ1-6; D remains ambiguous. CDR3 length: 13 residues. Germline values: CDR1 LNHDA, CDR2 SQIVND (reference sequence). Trimming left V 5 bases short and J 5 bases short, with 7 bases between. The CDR3 bases are TGTGCCAGTAGTTCAGTAGATAATTCACCCCTCCACTTT. As protein: CASSSVDNSPLHF.

The chain links TRBV5-8 to TRBJ2-4; TRBD2 matches at 7 bases. The CDR3 runs 14 residues. The germline gives CDR1 SGHTS, CDR2 YDEGEE. The V segment lost 6 bases and the J segment 9 bases; nucleotides outside the gene matches: 12. Written as DNA, the CDR3 is TGTGCCAGCATCAAACGGGGGGACTTTGGCATTCAGTACTTC. Its protein product is CASIKRGDFGIQYF.